A selection of T cell receptor beta chains follows, all from one sample in a study of T cell clusters in autoimmune cytopenias. TCRdb reprocessed the multiplex PCR reads and keeps a single row for each CDR3 protein, giving no DNA. Recorded here are 5,400 or so distinct CDR3 sequences; the top ten clones represent 34%. Another study also made use of these data, one on T cell repertoires in aging, cancer and after chemotherapy.

The specimen sequenced was peripheral blood. Receptors were obtained from a human donor in good health. Each CDR3 is given with its conserved first and last residue. Clone size is given for some rows only: seen once, a few or many times, or a class if the clone is expanded.

cdr3_aa,j_call,clone_size,v_call
CAWSVQGQGRVVGNYF,TRBJ2-3,medium-sized,TRBV30
CASSLRPGTFETQYF,TRBJ2-5,-,TRBV7-9
CASSSTGMSFYGYTF,TRBJ1-2,-,TRBV27
CASSPLAGGPLIEQYF,TRBJ2-7,medium-sized,TRBV19
CAWSRYLNQPQHF,TRBJ1-5,-,TRBV30
CASSSDRVSGLEQYF,TRBJ2-7,-,TRBV27
CASSYSGQAPEAFF,TRBJ1-1,-,TRBV6-5
CASQPRLADSYEQYF,TRBJ2-7,-,TRBV5-4
CASSFEGYNQPQHF,TRBJ1-5,-,TRBV12-3/TRBV12-4
CAGSEADTQYF,TRBJ2-3,medium-sized,TRBV30
CATSRGGQRHRETQYF,TRBJ2-5,-,TRBV15
CASILDRGSTGELFF,TRBJ2-2,medium-sized,TRBV19
CASSLASGVFTDTQYF,TRBJ2-3,medium-sized,TRBV7-9
CASSRDAADEQYF,TRBJ2-7,-,TRBV5-1
CASSLRTGGKETQYF,TRBJ2-5,-,TRBV13
CASSIAGTDTQYF,TRBJ2-3,medium-sized,TRBV19
CSVRTGTDTQYF,TRBJ2-3,medium-sized,TRBV29-1
CASSPLDTNYGYTF,TRBJ1-2,-,TRBV6-2/TRBV6-3
CASSLGRDYEYEQYF,TRBJ2-7,-,TRBV5-4
CASSQNIVTEAFF,TRBJ1-1,-,TRBV7-6
CASSRPGQGYEQYF,TRBJ2-7,medium-sized,TRBV5-4
CAISDSTGRGSTGELFF,TRBJ2-2,-,TRBV10-3
CASSIRPPTGGLETQYF,TRBJ2-5,medium-sized,TRBV19
CASKGFPGQGKLNTEAFF,TRBJ1-1,-,TRBV19
CASRYLAGGEETQYF,TRBJ2-5,medium-sized,TRBV12-3/TRBV12-4
CASMGGTVNTGELFF,TRBJ2-2,medium-sized,TRBV19
CASRSGGDQPQHF,TRBJ1-5,medium-sized,TRBV19
CASSSNGRGLTGELFF,TRBJ2-2,medium-sized,TRBV5-6
CASRYGGETGELFF,TRBJ2-2,medium-sized,TRBV19
CASSRDRVGEQYF,TRBJ2-7,-,TRBV12-3/TRBV12-4
CASSLHGVDNSPLHF,TRBJ1-6,-,TRBV5-5
CASRQGPHEQYF,TRBJ2-7,-,TRBV5-1
CASSIRGQYNEQFF,TRBJ2-1,medium-sized,TRBV19
CASSLAQGPQETQYF,TRBJ2-5,medium-sized,TRBV5-4
CASRPTGQGEQYF,TRBJ2-7,-,TRBV19
CASSHLAGGAGETQYF,TRBJ2-5,-,TRBV5-4
CSVGASGGGETQYF,TRBJ2-5,medium-sized,TRBV29-1